A selection of T cell receptor beta chains follows, all from one sample in a study of T-cell reconstitution after alpha-beta-depleted transplantation in children. TCRdb reprocessed the PCR reads with MiXCR, giving one entry per CDR3 protein. The data show just over 200,000 distinct CDR3 sequences, 7% to 9% seen once. The specimen was PBMCs, mostly from graft donor cells, collected 360 days after TCRalphabeta/CD19-depleted stem cell transplant. Receptor source: a male patient aged 2 to 10 who had a stem cell transplant for acute myeloid leukemia, so the T cells may come from the graft donor. Each CDR3 is given with its conserved first and last residue.

v_call cdr3_aa
TRBV20-1 CSARVPAAALSTDTQYF
TRBV12-3/TRBV12-4 CASSSWVKGREGYTF
TRBV7-9 CASSFLAGVLLQETQYF
TRBV12-3/TRBV12-4 CASSLPGLAVLANTGELFF
TRBV5-1 CASSSRTVTDTQYF
TRBV14 CASSQAGRGASLTQYF
TRBV19 CASSIGRIAGELFF
TRBV5-1 CASSSGGLTSLSGTQYF
TRBV12-3/TRBV12-4 CASSRAGTGGYTF
TRBV11-1 CASSRETGVVKANTGELFF
TRBV29-1 CSAVGLGSTEAFF
TRBV12-3/TRBV12-4 CASSGQGGYGNSPLHF
TRBV6-5 CASSYGAPAKNIQYF
TRBV4-1 CASSQGPGRREASSYNEQFF
TRBV10-3 CAISESIYPDAYGYTF
TRBV5-6 CASSPTSGNTGELFF
TRBV5-1 CASSPGLSYEQYF
TRBV29-1 CSVPISITEAFF
TRBV5-1 CASSTDREQFF
TRBV20-1 CSARDYSKGINEQFF
TRBV20-1 CSAGRGLANIQYF
TRBV28 CASRQGSQPQHF